These 31 T cell receptor beta chains were all obtained from the same sample, sequenced in a study of cytomegalovirus exposure and HLA in healthy donors. The PCR contained 60 Vbeta and 13 Jbeta primers. Generated by immunoSEQ multiplex PCR, the TCRdb table keeps only in-frame clones and is missing some. Here the sample table reports about 160,000 clones. Sequenced: PBMCs. The receptor source for this set is a woman aged 55-75 years in good health and CMV-seronegative.

V is TRBV21-1 and J is TRBJ1-3; TRBD1, the D gene given by the table, was not confirmed from the DNA. TRBV21-1 is a known pseudogene. The length of the CDR3 is 15 residues. CDR3 sequence: CASSPQAGSGNTIYF. CDR3 nucleotide sequence: TGTGCCAGCAGCCCCCAGGCAGGCTCTGGAAACACCATATATTTT.

The chain recombines TRBV5-1 with TRBJ2-2; the D gene is possibly TRBD1 (5 bases). Germline assignment: CDR1 SGHRS and CDR2 YFSETQ. The CDR3 runs 16 residues. The V and J ends lost 1 base and 0 bases respectively, with 10 bases between them. In DNA, the CDR3 is TGCGCCAGCAGCTTGACAGGTGGTGCGAACACCGGGGAGCTGTTTTTT. Encoded protein: CASSLTGGANTGELFF.

This chain joins TRBV19 and TRBJ1-5; D is possibly TRBD1 (5 bases). The V end was cut by 5 bases, the J end by 9 bases, with 23 bases between. Germline V lookup: CDR1 LNHDA, CDR2 SQIVND (reference sequence). There are 16 residues in the CDR3. CDR3 nucleotides: TGTGCCAGTAGTCTCCAGGGACTGGCGCCGGGAGGGCCCCAGCATTTT. This encodes CASSLQGLAPGGPQHF.

The chain recombines TRBV13 with TRBJ2-5; D perhaps matches TRBD2 (5 bases). The CDR3 extends over 13 amino acids. The germline V gene encodes CDR1 PRHDT and CDR2 FYEKMQ (reference sequence). Trimming took 4 bases from V and 3 from J, leaving 9 bases between them. The CDR3 DNA follows: TGTGCCAGCAGCTCGGGAAGAGAAGAGACCCAGTACTTC. This encodes CASSSGREETQYF.

The V call is TRBV7-2, the J call TRBJ2-1, with TRBD2 matching over 13 bases. The germline gives CDR1 SGHTA, CDR2 FQGNSA. This CDR3 has 15 amino acids. The J segment lost 9 bases and the V segment lost 5 bases, leaving 7 bases of the junction unmatched. The CDR3 DNA is TGTGCCAGCAGCCTAGGACTAGCGGGAGTAGCTGAGCAGTTCTTC. Translating gives CASSLGLAGVAEQFF. Variable domain in full (rest from reference TRBV7-2 and TRBJ2-1): GAGVSQSPSNKVTEKGKDVELRCDPISGHTALYWYRQSLGQGLEFLIYFQGNSAPDKSGLPSDRFSAERTGGSVSTLTIQRTQQEDSAVYLCASSLGLAGVAEQFFGPGTRLTVL.

This chain links TRBV18 with TRBJ2-7; weak D call: TRBD1 (6 bases). The CDR3 loop spans 14 amino acids. V lost 4 bases and J lost 4, with 14 bases in between. Germline assignment: CDR1 KGHSH and CDR2 LQKENI. The CDR3 here is CASSQTRDNYEQYF. For the CDR3, the DNA is TGTGCCAGCTCACAGACCCGGGACAATTACGAGCAGTACTTC.

This rearrangement joins TRBV5-4 to TRBJ1-2; 7 bases map to TRBD1. This CDR3 region has 13 residues. CDR1 SGHNT and CDR2 YYREEE come from the germline V gene (reference sequence). The trim removed 5 bases at V and 2 bases at J, leaving 3 bases unmatched. In DNA form, the CDR3 reads TGTGCCAGCAGTCTGGACAGGAACTATGGCTACACCTTC. Its translation: CASSLDRNYGYTF.

V gene TRBV7-9 combines with J gene TRBJ1-1; TRBD1 might be the D (6 bases). V was pared by 8 bases and J by 1 base, with 11 bases between. Germline values: CDR1 SEHNR, CDR2 FQNEAQ (reference sequence). The CDR3 spans 13 residues. The CDR3, as DNA: TGTGCCAGCCGGGACACGAAGAACACTGAAGCTTTCTTT. Its protein product is CASRDTKNTEAFF. The variable domain in full, completed from reference TRBV7-9 and TRBJ1-1, reads DTGVSQNPRHKITKRGQNVTFRCDPISEHNRLYWYRQTLGQGPEFLTYFQNEAQLEKSRLLSDRFSAERPKGSFSTLEIQRTEQGDSAMYLCASRDTKNTEAFFGQGTRLTVV.

The chain is built from TRBV5-5 and TRBJ2-1, with D perhaps matching TRBD2 (5 bases). The length of the CDR3 is 14 residues. The V and J ends lost 5 bases and 4 bases respectively, with 13 bases between them. Germline V gene data show CDR1 as SGHKS and CDR2 as YYEKEE (reference sequence). CDR3 coding DNA: TGTGCCAGCAGTCTTGACACTAGATACAATGAGCAGTTCTTC. Its protein is CASSLDTRYNEQFF.

The rearrangement links TRBV9 to TRBJ2-1; TRBD1 matches 8 bases. Trimming took 4 bases from V and 6 from J; bases not matched to a gene: 6. Looked up from germline, CDR1 is SGDLS and CDR2 is YYNGEE. This CDR3 has 14 amino acids. The CDR3 DNA sequence: TGTGCCAGCAGCCCCCGACAGGGGAGCAATGAGCAGTTCTTC. Translation: CASSPRQGSNEQFF.

The chain is built from TRBV7-3 and TRBJ2-2; D may be TRBD2 (6 bases). This CDR3 spans 14 amino acids. Germline CDR1 is SGHTA and CDR2 is FQGTGA. Trimming took off 8 bases at V and 5 bases at J, with 15 bases between the two ends. The CDR3 is CASSRDFQTGELFF. The CDR3 DNA reads TGTGCCAGCTCCCGGGACTTTCAAACCGGGGAGCTGTTTTTT. Full variable domain (remainder filled in from reference TRBV7-3 and TRBJ2-2): GAGVSQTPSNKVTEKGKYVELRCDPISGHTALYWYRQSLGQGPEFLIYFQGTGAADDSGLPNDRFFAVRPEGSVSTLKIQRTERGDSAVYLCASSRDFQTGELFFGEGSRLTVL.

The rearrangement uses TRBV7-3 and TRBJ2-7; weak D call: TRBD1 (5 bases). This CDR3 has 15 amino acids. V shed 2 bases and J shed 4 bases, with 15 bases lying between them. Germline loops: CDR1 SGHTA, CDR2 FQGTGA. The CDR3 nucleotides are TGTGCCAGCAGCTTATCCAGGGATACCGGGTACGAGCAGTACTTC. This encodes CASSLSRDTGYEQYF. Based on the CDR3 plus reference TRBV7-3 and TRBJ2-7, the full variable domain is GAGVSQTPSNKVTEKGKYVELRCDPISGHTALYWYRQSLGQGPEFLIYFQGTGAADDSGLPNDRFFAVRPEGSVSTLKIQRTERGDSAVYLCASSLSRDTGYEQYFGPGTRLTVT.

V gene TRBV6-1 combines with J gene TRBJ1-5; 7 bases fit TRBD1. V trimming: 3 bases; J trimming: 4 bases; junction bases outside the gene matches: 9. This CDR3 region has 16 residues. Germline CDR1 reads MNHNS; CDR2 reads SASEGT. CDR3 bases: TGTGCCAGCAGTGATAGACCGGGACAGCGAAATCAGCCCCAGCATTTT. Translating gives CASSDRPGQRNQPQHF.

This chain joins TRBV4-3 and TRBJ2-7, with a tentative D call TRBD2 (6 bases). Germline CDR1 is LGHNA and CDR2 is YSLEER. Trimming removed 3 bases from V and 1 base from J, with 10 bases in between. CDR3 length: 14 amino acids. CDR3: CASSQGLGSYEQYF. CDR3 bases: TGCGCCAGCAGCCAGGGACTGGGATCCTACGAGCAGTACTTC.

This chain links TRBV7-2 with TRBJ1-5; 10 nucleotides line up with TRBD1. CDR1 is SGHTA, CDR2 FQGNSA, per germline. This CDR3 has 16 amino acids. V lost 7 bases and J lost 0; bases outside the gene matches: 6. Here the CDR3 DNA reads TGTGCCAGCACCCCGGGGACAGGGGCTAGCAATCAGCCCCAGCATTTT. It specifies CASTPGTGASNQPQHF.

V usage is TRBV2 and J usage is TRBJ1-5; D unclear. Trimming removed 3 bases at V and 12 bases at J, with 15 bases between. The CDR3 extends over 13 amino acids. Germline CDR1 is SNHLY and CDR2 is FYNNEI. CDR3 protein: CASSEDEGVVQHF. The CDR3 DNA reads TGTGCCAGCAGTGAGGACGAGGGAGTGGTCCAGCATTTT.

This sequence joins TRBV6-1 and TRBJ2-7; D perhaps matches TRBD2 (7 bases). Germline-derived CDR1 and CDR2 are MNHNS and SASEGT. The CDR3 contains 15 residues. The ends were cut back, 7 bases at V and 0 bases at J, with 16 bases in the middle. In nucleotides, the CDR3 is TGTGCCAGCATGAGGGGGGGCCTGAGCTCCTACGAGCAGTACTTC. Amino acids: CASMRGGLSSYEQYF.

V gene TRBV18 combines with J gene TRBJ1-4; D may be TRBD1 (5 bases). The CDR3 extends over 14 amino acids. The V gene's germline CDR1 is KGHSH and CDR2 LQKENI. Trimming took 5 bases from V and 3 from J, leaving 10 bases between them. The CDR3 sequence: CASSIRGANEKLFF. The CDR3 DNA reads TGTGCCAGCTCAATTCGGGGGGCTAATGAAAAACTGTTTTTT.

V and J are TRBV6-1 and TRBJ1-2; 9 positions match TRBD1. Per germline, CDR1 MNHNS and CDR2 SASEGT. There are 15 residues in the CDR3. The ends lost 4 bases at V and 4 bases at J; junction bases unmatched: 7. The CDR3 reads CASSVTGGNFYGYTF. CDR3 nucleotides: TGTGCCAGCAGTGTGACAGGGGGGAACTTCTATGGCTACACCTTC.

The V call is TRBV29-1, the J call TRBJ2-5; TRBD2 agrees at 8 bases. V was clipped by 0 bases and J by 4 bases; unmatched bases: 7. The CDR3 is 15 amino acids. Germline lookup yields CDR1 SQVTM and CDR2 ANQGSEA. The CDR3, as DNA: TGCAGCGTTGAAGATTGGAGCGGGAGAGGAGAGACCCAGTACTTC. It translates to CSVEDWSGRGETQYF.

J is TRBJ2-7 and V is TRBV2, with 11 bases lining up with TRBD1. The junction had 1 base not matched to a gene; V was cut back by 4 bases and J by 5 bases. CDR3 size: 13 residues. Germline V lookup: CDR1 SNHLY, CDR2 FYNNEI. CDR3 bases: TGTGCCAGCAGTGGGACAGGGGGCAACGAGCAGTACTTC. It is translated as CASSGTGGNEQYF.

The genes are TRBV7-3 and TRBJ2-5; the D gene is possibly TRBD2 (5 bases). This CDR3 contains 14 residues. Germline CDR1 reads SGHTA; CDR2 reads FQGTGA. Trimming removed 4 bases at V and 4 bases at J, with 13 bases between. CDR3 in DNA: TGTGCCAGCAGCTGGGGAGCCGACCGAGAGACCCAGTACTTC. Translating gives CASSWGADRETQYF.

This sequence joins TRBV5-1 and TRBJ2-4; D gene ambiguous. Trimming removed 0 bases at V and 8 bases at J, with 9 bases between. This CDR3 comprises 13 residues. Germline V CDR1 and CDR2: SGHRS, YFSETQ. The CDR3: CASSLEPEDIQYF. The CDR3 nucleotides are TGCGCCAGCAGCTTGGAACCTGAGGACATTCAGTACTTC.

The chain recombines TRBV5-1 with TRBJ2-3; 9 bases map to TRBD2. CDR3 length equals 17 residues. After removal of 0 bases from V and 5 bases from J, the junction contained 10 bases not matched to a gene. Germline CDR1 is SGHRS and CDR2 is YFSETQ. The CDR3 region has the DNA TGCGCCAGCAGCTTGGTTGGCGGGAGGGCCGGGGTAGATACGCAGTATTTT. It yields the protein CASSLVGGRAGVDTQYF.

The chain recombines TRBV5-1 with TRBJ1-4; maybe TRBD1 (6 bases). CDR1 is SGHRS and CDR2 is YFSETQ in the germline V gene. This CDR3 spans 15 amino acids. The germline V and J ends were trimmed by 2 bases and 4 bases, with 12 bases remaining between them. Here the CDR3 DNA reads TGCGCCAGCAGCTTCGGGGGGGACAATAATGAAAAACTGTTTTTT. Amino acids: CASSFGGDNNEKLFF.

The genes are TRBV27 and TRBJ2-1; a possible D gene is TRBD1 (6 bases). The CDR3 sequence is 16 residues long. Germline loops: CDR1 MNHEY, CDR2 SMNVEV (reference sequence). V lost 6 bases, J lost 5 bases, and 20 bases lay in between. The CDR3 DNA reads as TGTGCCAGCAGCTCATCTGGGGGCGACTATAACAATGAGCAGTTCTTC. Its protein product is CASSSSGGDYNNEQFF.

V is TRBV2 and J is TRBJ1-5; 8 nucleotides agree with TRBD1. The CDR3 consists of 15 residues. CDR1 and CDR2 (germline): SNHLY, FYNNEI. J gave up 1 base and V 7 bases, and 6 bases lay outside the gene matches. CDR3: CASIFDRGSNQPQHF. CDR3 DNA: TGTGCCAGCATATTTGACAGGGGAAGCAATCAGCCCCAGCATTTT.

The chain has TRBV5-1 and TRBJ2-3, with 9 positions matching TRBD1. The CDR3 is 14 residues long. Germline lookup yields CDR1 SGHRS and CDR2 YFSETQ. The V gene end was trimmed by 3 bases and the J gene end by 4 bases; junction bases not matched to a gene: 3. In DNA, the CDR3 is TGCGCCAGCAGCTACGGACAGGGGTCAGATACGCAGTATTTT. This codes for CASSYGQGSDTQYF.

The chain recombines TRBV5-1 with TRBJ2-1; tentative D call: TRBD2 (7 bases). The V gene's germline CDR1 is SGHRS and CDR2 YFSETQ. The CDR3 has 14 amino acids. Trimming took 6 bases from V and 7 from J, leaving 17 bases between them. The CDR3 DNA sequence: TGCGCCAGCATGACGGGGGGCCCTTTTAATGAGCAGTTCTTC. Translated, it gives CASMTGGPFNEQFF.

The CDR3 reads CASSKQISYNSPLHF. The CDR3 DNA follows: TGTGCCAGCAGCAAACAGATTTCCTATAATTCACCCCTCCACTTT. V usage is TRBV7-9 and J usage is TRBJ1-6; no clear D gene. V lost 5 bases and J 1 base, leaving 9 bases between the germline ends. The germline CDR1 and CDR2 sequences are SEHNR and FQNEAQ (reference sequence). The CDR3 runs to 15 residues.

This rearrangement joins TRBV6-1 to TRBJ2-2, with TRBD2 identical over 13 bases. Germline V CDR1 and CDR2: MNHNS, SASEGT. The J segment lost 6 bases and the V segment lost 8 bases, leaving 6 bases of the junction unmatched. There are 15 residues in the CDR3. This CDR3 reads CASLRTSGSAGELFF. The CDR3 nucleotides read TGTGCCAGCCTAAGGACTAGCGGGAGCGCCGGGGAGCTGTTTTTT.